This TCR beta chain was identified during a study of beta chain features in type 1 diabetes. Study-level points and caveats: Moderately but significantly shorter TCRB CDR3s were found in Type 1 diabetes patients in all four CD4+ subsets.

With respect to this clone: Its antigen is unidentified.

Since all of the isolated RNA was reverse transcribed, expressed TCRB transcripts were what got sequenced. Some clones are missing from TCRdb's copy, which holds only in-frame ones; the method was immunoSEQ multiplex PCR. The sample yields approximately 57,000 clones, around 50% seen once. The CDR3 length is 15 residues. V was shortened by 0 bases and J by 3 bases, with 10 bases between the two germline ends. Per germline, CDR1 SGHRS and CDR2 YFSETQ. The TCR sequence derives from a woman aged 40 to 50 with type 1 diabetes. What was sequenced was Tregs from blood. This chain uses TRBV5-1 with TRBJ1-5; unclear D gene. CDR3 coding DNA: TGCGCCAGCAGCTTGGTCCCAGGAAACAATCAGCCCCAGCATTTT. The encoded protein is CASSLVPGNNQPQHF.